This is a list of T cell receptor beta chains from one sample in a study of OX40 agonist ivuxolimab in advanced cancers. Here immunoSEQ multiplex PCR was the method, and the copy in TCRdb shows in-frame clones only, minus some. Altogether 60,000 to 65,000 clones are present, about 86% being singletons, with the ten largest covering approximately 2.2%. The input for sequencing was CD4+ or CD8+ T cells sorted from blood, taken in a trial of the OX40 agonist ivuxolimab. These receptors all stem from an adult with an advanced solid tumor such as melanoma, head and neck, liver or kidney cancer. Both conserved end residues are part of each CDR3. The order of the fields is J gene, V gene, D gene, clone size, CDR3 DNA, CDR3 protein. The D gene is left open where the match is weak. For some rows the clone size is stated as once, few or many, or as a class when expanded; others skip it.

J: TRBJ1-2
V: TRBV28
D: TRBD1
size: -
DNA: TGTGCCAGCAGTCGAGGACAGGGGACCACAGGCGGCTACACCTTC
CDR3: CASSRGQGTTGGYTF

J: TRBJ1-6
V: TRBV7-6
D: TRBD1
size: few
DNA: TGTGCCAGCAGCTCCACAGGGGTGAATTCACCCCTCCACTTT
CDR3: CASSSTGVNSPLHF

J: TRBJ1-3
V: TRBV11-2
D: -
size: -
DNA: TGTGCCAGCAGCTTAGAGCAGGGGTTCGCTGGAAACACCATATATTTT
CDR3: CASSLEQGFAGNTIYF

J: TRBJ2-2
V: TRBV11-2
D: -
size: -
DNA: TGTGCCAGCAGCTACGGGACCCAGAGTGCGGCGAACACCGGGGAGCTGTTTTTT
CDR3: CASSYGTQSAANTGELFF

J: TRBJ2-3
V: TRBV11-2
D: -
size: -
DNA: TGTGCCAGCAGCTTAAAAGATACGCAGTATTTT
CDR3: CASSLKDTQYF

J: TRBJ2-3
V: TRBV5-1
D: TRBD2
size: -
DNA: TGCGCCAGCAGCTCCGGACTAGCGGGGGGGCTAAGCACAGATACGCAGTATTTT
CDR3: CASSSGLAGGLSTDTQYF

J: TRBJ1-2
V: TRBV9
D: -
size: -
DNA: TGTGCCAGCAGCGGACGACAGGAACCTAACTATGGCTACACCTTC
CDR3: CASSGRQEPNYGYTF

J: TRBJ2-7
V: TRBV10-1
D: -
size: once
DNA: TGCGCCAGCAGTGATGCGGATAGATACGAGCAGTACTTC
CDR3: CASSDADRYEQYF

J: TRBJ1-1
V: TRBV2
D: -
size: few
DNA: TGTGCCAGCAGTGAAATGTCAGAGTCCGCTTTCTTT
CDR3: CASSEMSESAFF

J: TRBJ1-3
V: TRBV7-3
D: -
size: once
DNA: TGTGCCAGCAGCCCACGAGCCGCCGGCGCCTCTGGAAACACCATATATTTT
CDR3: CASSPRAAGASGNTIYF

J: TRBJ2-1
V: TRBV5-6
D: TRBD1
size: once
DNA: TGTGCCAGCAGCCTACGGACAGGGGGTTTAGAGAAGCAGTTCTTC
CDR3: CASSLRTGGLEKQFF

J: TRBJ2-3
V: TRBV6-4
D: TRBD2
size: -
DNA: TGTGCCAGCAGACTTGCAGCGGGGGAAAGCACAGATACGCAGTATTTT
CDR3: CASRLAAGESTDTQYF

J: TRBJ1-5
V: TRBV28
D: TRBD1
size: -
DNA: TGTGCCAGCAGACGACAGGGGGCACCTAATCAGCCCCAGCATTTT
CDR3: CASRRQGAPNQPQHF

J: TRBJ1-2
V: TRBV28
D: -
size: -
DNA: TGTGCCATTTTGGGAGCCGGGGCTAACTATGGCTACACCTTC
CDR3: CAILGAGANYGYTF

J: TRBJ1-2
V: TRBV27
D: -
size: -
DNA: TGTGCCAGCAGTTTAACCCCCCCCCGACGGGATGGCTACACCTTC
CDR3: CASSLTPPRRDGYTF

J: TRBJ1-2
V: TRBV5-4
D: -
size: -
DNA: TGTGCCAGCAGCACTGAGGGACACAACTATGGCTACACCTTC
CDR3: CASSTEGHNYGYTF

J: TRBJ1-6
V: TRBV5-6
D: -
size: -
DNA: TGTGCCAGTAGCTTGCGGACTAGATTCACCGGGGATTCACCCCTCCACTTT
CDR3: CASSLRTRFTGDSPLHF